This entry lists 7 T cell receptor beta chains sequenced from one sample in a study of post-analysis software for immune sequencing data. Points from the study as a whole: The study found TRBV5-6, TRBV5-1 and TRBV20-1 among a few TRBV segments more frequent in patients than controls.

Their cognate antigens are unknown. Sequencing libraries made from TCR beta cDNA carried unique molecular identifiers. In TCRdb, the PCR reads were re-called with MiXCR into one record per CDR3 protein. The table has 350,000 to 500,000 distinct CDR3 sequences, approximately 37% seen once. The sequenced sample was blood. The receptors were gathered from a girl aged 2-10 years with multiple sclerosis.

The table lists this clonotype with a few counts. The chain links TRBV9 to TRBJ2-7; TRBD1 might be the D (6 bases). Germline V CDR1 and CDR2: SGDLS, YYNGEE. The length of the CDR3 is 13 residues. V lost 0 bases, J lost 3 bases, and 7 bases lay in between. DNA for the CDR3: TGTGCCAGCAGCGTAGGACAGGACTACGAGCAGTACTTC. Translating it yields CASSVGQDYEQYF.

The CDR3 reads CASSQVPGFGQFF. CDR3 nucleotides: TGTGCCAGCAGCCAAGTGCCGGGGTTTGGGCAGTTCTTC. V usage is TRBV11-2 and J usage is TRBJ2-1; perhaps TRBD2 as D (5 bases). The germline V gene encodes CDR1 SGHAT and CDR2 FQNNGV. CDR3 length: 13 residues. Between the trimmed V and J ends, which lost 5 bases and 12 bases, there was a span of 17 bases.

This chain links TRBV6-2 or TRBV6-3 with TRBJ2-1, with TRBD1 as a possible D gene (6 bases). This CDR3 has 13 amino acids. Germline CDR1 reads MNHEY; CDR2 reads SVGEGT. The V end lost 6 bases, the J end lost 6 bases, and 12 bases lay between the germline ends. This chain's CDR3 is CASRPTGTNEQFF. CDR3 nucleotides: TGTGCCAGCAGACCGACAGGCACCAATGAGCAGTTCTTC.

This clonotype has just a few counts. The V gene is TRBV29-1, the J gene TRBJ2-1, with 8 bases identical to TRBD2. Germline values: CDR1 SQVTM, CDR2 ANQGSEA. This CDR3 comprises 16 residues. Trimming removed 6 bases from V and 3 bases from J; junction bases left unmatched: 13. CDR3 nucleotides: TGCAGCGTCGGCCCGGGGGGGGAAAGCATCTACAATGAGCAGTTCTTC. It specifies CSVGPGGESIYNEQFF.

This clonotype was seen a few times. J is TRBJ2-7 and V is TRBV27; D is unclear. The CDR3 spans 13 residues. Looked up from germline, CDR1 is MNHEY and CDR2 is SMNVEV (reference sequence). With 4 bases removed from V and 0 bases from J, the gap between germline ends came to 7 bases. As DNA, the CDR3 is TGTGCCAGCAGTTCAAGCATCTCCTACGAGCAGTACTTC. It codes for CASSSSISYEQYF.

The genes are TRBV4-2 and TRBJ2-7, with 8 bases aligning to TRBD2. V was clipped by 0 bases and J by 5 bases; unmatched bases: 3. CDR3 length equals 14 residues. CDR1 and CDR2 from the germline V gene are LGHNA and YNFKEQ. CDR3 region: CASSQDREGNEQYF. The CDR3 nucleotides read TGTGCCAGCAGCCAAGACCGGGAGGGAAACGAGCAGTACTTC.

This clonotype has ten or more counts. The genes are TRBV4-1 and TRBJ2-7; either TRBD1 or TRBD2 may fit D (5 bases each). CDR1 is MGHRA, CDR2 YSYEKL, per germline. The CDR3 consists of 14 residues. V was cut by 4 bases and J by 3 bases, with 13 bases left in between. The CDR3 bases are TGCGCCAGCAGCCCGGGACCCACCAACTACGAGCAGTACTTC. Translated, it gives CASSPGPTNYEQYF.